These 11 T cell receptor beta chains originate from one sample sequenced in a study of early T cells in non-severe SARS-CoV-2 infection. TCRdb re-derived calls from the 5' RACE reads in MiXCR, one entry per CDR3 protein. Of roughly 120,000 distinct CDR3 sequences in the sample, roughly 12% were seen once. Sequencing used whole blood, obtained at baseline. These receptors all come from an adult who was a healthcare worker with PCR-confirmed SARS-CoV-2 infection or an uninfected control (not recorded which).

This CDR3 reads CASSPDPGTARSGFF. CDR3 coding DNA: TGCGCCAGCAGCCCGGACCCAGGGACAGCTCGAAGTGGTTTCTTT. The chain carries TRBV5-1 and TRBJ1-1; 7 positions agree with TRBD1. The germline CDR1 and CDR2 sequences are SGHRS and YFSETQ. V was clipped by 4 bases and J by 13 bases; unmatched bases: 19. There are 15 residues in the CDR3.

This clonotype was detected many times. The DNA of the CDR3 is TGTGCCAGCACCAAATCCCGGTATGGGGACAGGGTCGTGATAGGCTCTGGGGCCAACGTCCTGACTTTC. Amino acid sequence: CASTKSRYGDRVVIGSGANVLTF. This chain uses TRBV6-2 or TRBV6-3 with TRBJ2-6; TRBD1 matches 9 bases. Trimming removed 7 bases from V and 0 bases from J; junction bases left unmatched: 25. The CDR3 is 23 residues long. CDR1 MNHEY and CDR2 SVGEGT come from the germline V gene.

This clonotype occurred many times. This chain links TRBV6-5 with TRBJ2-7; 11 bases are shared with TRBD1. Unmatched junction bases numbered 5, after V lost 6 bases and J lost 4 bases. This CDR3 region has 14 residues. Germline V gene lookup returns CDR1 MNHEY and CDR2 SVGAGI. CDR3 bases: TGTGCCAGCAGCCAGGGACAGGGGGGGTACGAGCAGTACTTC. Protein product: CASSQGQGGYEQYF.

This clonotype was detected ten times or more. CDR3 coding DNA: TGTGCCAGCAGCTTTGCGGGACAGGGTGCCGGGGAGCTGTTTTTT. This translates into CASSFAGQGAGELFF. J is TRBJ2-2 and V is TRBV7-9; TRBD1 matches 9 bases. Germline-derived CDR1 and CDR2 are SEHNR and FQNEAQ (reference sequence). CDR3 length: 15 amino acids. J gave up 6 bases and V 3 bases, and 5 bases lay outside the gene matches.

A few counts support this clonotype. The rearrangement uses TRBV11-1 and TRBJ1-3; D not resolved. The length of the CDR3 is 12 residues. The V end lost 5 bases, the J end lost 2 bases, and 4 bases lay between the germline ends. Looked up from germline, CDR1 is SGHAT and CDR2 is FQDESV (reference sequence). The CDR3 protein is CASSHPGNTIYF. The CDR3 DNA reads as TGTGCCAGCAGCCACCCTGGAAACACCATATATTTT.

This clonotype was recorded many times. The chain recombines TRBV2 with TRBJ2-2, with 9 bases fitting TRBD1. The ends lost 6 bases at V and 2 bases at J; junction bases unmatched: 4. The CDR3 is 15 residues long. Germline lookup yields CDR1 SNHLY and CDR2 FYNNEI. CDR3 bases: TGTGCCAGCAGCGGACAGGGGCGAAACACCGGGGAGCTGTTTTTT. Amino acids: CASSGQGRNTGELFF.

In its sample, this clonotype was seen a few times. The chain recombines TRBV12-5 with TRBJ2-3; maybe TRBD2 (7 bases). This CDR3 comprises 13 residues. Germline CDR1 LGHNT, CDR2 FRNRAP. V lost 7 bases and J lost 3, with 11 bases in between. CDR3 sequence reads: CASEQGGTDTQYF. In DNA, the CDR3 is TGTGCTAGTGAACAGGGAGGGACAGATACGCAGTATTTT.

This clonotype was observed at least ten times. The chain carries TRBV7-3 and TRBJ1-1; unclear D gene. Germline-derived CDR1 and CDR2 are SGHTA and FQGTGA. The CDR3 has 13 residues. V lost 1 base to trimming and J lost 1 base, with 4 bases between them. The CDR3 coding sequence is TGTGCCAGCAGCTTAAGCAGGAACACTGAAGCTTTCTTT. It encodes CASSLSRNTEAFF. The whole variable domain, remainder taken from reference TRBV7-3 and TRBJ1-1, is GAGVSQTPSNKVTEKGKYVELRCDPISGHTALYWYRQSLGQGPEFLIYFQGTGAADDSGLPNDRFFAVRPEGSVSTLKIQRTERGDSAVYLCASSLSRNTEAFFGQGTRLTVV.

This clonotype was counted only a few times. The chain has TRBV28 and TRBJ1-2; possible D gene TRBD1, 5 bases. The CDR3 has 15 amino acids. V lost 2 bases and J 8 bases, leaving 18 bases between the germline ends. Germline-derived CDR1 and CDR2 are MDHEN and SYDVKM. CDR3 nucleotide sequence: TGTGCCAGCAGTTTAATATTCGGGGACGGGGAAGGCTACACCTTC. Protein: CASSLIFGDGEGYTF.

The V gene is TRBV28, the J gene TRBJ1-1; perhaps TRBD1 as D (5 bases). CDR3 length: 13 amino acids. V was cut by 2 bases and J by 3 bases, with 7 bases left in between. The germline V gene has CDR1 MDHEN and CDR2 SYDVKM. The CDR3 sequence: CASSLPRDTEAFF. CDR3 bases: TGTGCCAGCAGTTTACCCAGGGACACTGAAGCTTTCTTT.

This clonotype was seen a few times. The chain employs TRBV5-1 and TRBJ2-7; 9 nucleotides align to TRBD1. Germline values: CDR1 SGHRS, CDR2 YFSETQ. J was trimmed by 2 bases and V by 3 bases; bases with no gene match: 6. The CDR3 length is 15 residues. CDR3 sequence reads: CASSSGQGWPYEQYF. The CDR3 region has the DNA TGCGCCAGCAGCTCCGGACAGGGGTGGCCCTACGAGCAGTACTTC.